The clone carrying this T cell receptor (gamma chain) rates as medium-sized (0.01 to 0.1%). TCRdb processed the multiplex PCR reads again with the CATT caller. The repertoire holds 1,000 or so gamma-chain clones, with about 16% as singletons. This sample was taken from a study of gamma delta lymphoproliferative disorders and STAT genes. About the study: Delta libraries were made per EuroClonality-NGS working group procedure.

PBMCs from patients and controls supplied the genomic DNA for sequencing. Controls were healthy adult blood donors matched for age and sex. The CDR3 has 11 residues. Losses at the gene ends were 9 bases for V and 4 bases for J; bases not matched to a gene: 6. CDR1 and CDR2 from the germline V gene are VENAVY and YDSYNSRV. V usage is TRGV8 and J usage is TRGJ1 or TRGJ2. Here the J gene was assigned by germline matching of the DNA, as TCRdb has none. What was sequenced was blood. The TCR was taken from a human donor in good health. As DNA, the CDR3 is TGTGCCACCGGGCGATATTATAAGAAACTCTTT. Translating it yields CATGRYYKKLF.